One sample yielded the 11 T cell receptor beta chains listed below, sequenced in a study of spatial heterogeneity in lung cancer. TCRdb re-derived calls from the 5' RACE reads in MiXCR, one entry per CDR3 protein. The sample lists 35,000 to 55,000 distinct CDR3 sequences, around 15% occurring once. Regarding time point: sample taken at primary tumor resection. Whole RNA, which was extracted from tumor, nontumor lung tissue or frozen PBMC, was sequenced without any cell sorting. Here the sequenced sample was PBMCs, taken at surgery. These receptors were collected from a male donor with early-stage non-small cell lung cancer.

The gene calls are TRBV25-1 and TRBJ1-1; D is ambiguous. Germline values: CDR1 MGHDK, CDR2 SYGVNS. This CDR3 has 16 amino acids. Trimming took off 3 bases at V and 1 base at J, with 15 bases between the two ends. Written as DNA, the CDR3 is TGTGCCAGCAGTGAGTTTCGCTGGCAGCCGAACACTGAAGCTTTCTTT. This sequence encodes CASSEFRWQPNTEAFF.

This clonotype was observed a handful of times. V is TRBV28 and J is TRBJ1-4; D is ambiguous. Trimming took off 2 bases at V and 15 bases at J, with 16 bases between the two ends. The germline V gene has CDR1 MDHEN and CDR2 SYDVKM. CDR3 length: 13 residues. The CDR3 nucleotides read TGTGCCAGCAGTTTAAGACGGCGAGGGAGGGTGTTTTTT. Residues: CASSLRRRGRVFF.

The CDR3 DNA reads as TGTGCCATCAGTGAACAGCAAGAGACCCAGTACTTC. Translating it yields CAISEQQETQYF. The chain couples TRBV10-3 to TRBJ2-5, with D unresolved. Deletions cut 3 bases from V and 2 bases from J, with 4 bases between. From germline, CDR1 is ENHRY and CDR2 SYGVKD. This CDR3 is 12 amino acids long.

The sample holds many counts of this clonotype. The chain employs TRBV28 and TRBJ1-6; TRBD1 might be the D (5 bases). Between the trimmed V and J ends, which lost 4 bases and 6 bases, there was a span of 13 bases. CDR3 length equals 15 residues. Per germline, CDR1 MDHEN and CDR2 SYDVKM. CDR3 nucleotides: TGTGCCAGCAGTTGGGACCGAACCATTAATTCACCCCTCCACTTT. As protein: CASSWDRTINSPLHF.

In its sample, this clonotype was seen many times. The genes are TRBV5-1 and TRBJ1-1; D unresolved. The V end lost 4 bases, the J end lost 0 bases, and 7 bases lay between the germline ends. The length of the CDR3 is 13 residues. Per the germline V gene, CDR1 is SGHRS and CDR2 is YFSETQ. CDR3 bases: TGCGCCAGCAGCAGCTTAATGAACACTGAAGCTTTCTTT. Protein product: CASSSLMNTEAFF. Using reference TRBV5-1 and TRBJ1-1 for the parts outside the CDR3, the full variable domain is KAGVTQTPRYLIKTRGQQVTLSCSPISGHRSVSWYQQTPGQGLQFLFEYFSETQRNKGNFPGRFSGRQFSNSRSEMNVSTLELGDSALYLCASSSLMNTEAFFGQGTRLTVV.

The chain links TRBV2 to TRBJ2-6; D gene uncertain. The germline V gene encodes CDR1 SNHLY and CDR2 FYNNEI. Trimming cost V 4 bases and J 1 base, with 5 bases left between them. This CDR3 has 14 amino acids. CDR3 residues: CASSATSGANVLTF. CDR3 sequence (DNA): TGTGCCAGCAGTGCGACGTCTGGGGCCAACGTCCTGACTTTC.

This clonotype was counted a few times. The chain couples TRBV4-1 to TRBJ1-2; D is possibly TRBD1 (5 bases). The CDR3 totals 17 residues. V was trimmed by 0 bases and J by 7 bases, leaving 21 bases between them. Germline V gene lookup returns CDR1 MGHRA and CDR2 YSYEKL. The CDR3 region is CASSQESNPGFYGGYTF. As DNA, the CDR3 is TGCGCCAGCAGCCAAGAGTCTAACCCAGGGTTTTACGGTGGCTACACCTTC.

The chain uses TRBV5-1 and TRBJ1-2; 9 nucleotides match TRBD1. CDR3 length equals 14 residues. The ends lost 3 bases at V and 4 bases at J; junction bases unmatched: 4. Germline V CDR1 and CDR2: SGHRS, YFSETQ. DNA of the CDR3: TGCGCCAGCAGCTCGGGACAGGGCTTCTATGGCTACACCTTC. Amino acids: CASSSGQGFYGYTF.

This clonotype has only a few counts. This chain uses TRBV7-9 with TRBJ2-1; 7 nucleotides align to TRBD2. The J segment lost 0 bases and the V segment lost 6 bases, leaving 5 bases of the junction unmatched. Germline CDR1 and CDR2: SEHNR and FQNEAQ (reference sequence). The CDR3 extends over 15 amino acids. As DNA, the CDR3 is TGTGCCAGCAGGCCAGCGGGGAGCTCCTACAATGAGCAGTTCTTC. It is translated as CASRPAGSSYNEQFF.

The chain joins TRBV5-8 to TRBJ2-5; D ambiguous. The CDR3 extends over 14 amino acids. V gave up 0 bases and J gave up 5 bases, with 11 bases separating them. Germline CDR1 and CDR2: SGHTS and YDEGEE. CDR3 amino acids: CASSLEARSETQYF. CDR3 in DNA: TGTGCCAGCAGCTTGGAGGCCCGGTCGGAGACCCAGTACTTC. Filled out from reference TRBV5-8 and TRBJ2-5, the complete variable domain reads EAGVTQSPTHLIKTRGQQATLRCSPISGHTSVYWYQQALGLGLQFLLWYDEGEERNRGNFPPRFSGRQFPNYSSELNVNALELEDSALYLCASSLEARSETQYFGPGTRLLVL.

The V gene is TRBV24-1, the J gene TRBJ2-1; 9 bases fit TRBD2. The J segment lost 7 bases and the V segment lost 9 bases, leaving 9 bases of the junction unmatched. Germline values: CDR1 KGHDR, CDR2 SFDVKD. The CDR3 runs 14 residues. CDR3: CATSLAGASNEQFF. In nucleotides, the CDR3 is TGTGCCACCTCTTTAGCGGGAGCTTCTAATGAGCAGTTCTTC.